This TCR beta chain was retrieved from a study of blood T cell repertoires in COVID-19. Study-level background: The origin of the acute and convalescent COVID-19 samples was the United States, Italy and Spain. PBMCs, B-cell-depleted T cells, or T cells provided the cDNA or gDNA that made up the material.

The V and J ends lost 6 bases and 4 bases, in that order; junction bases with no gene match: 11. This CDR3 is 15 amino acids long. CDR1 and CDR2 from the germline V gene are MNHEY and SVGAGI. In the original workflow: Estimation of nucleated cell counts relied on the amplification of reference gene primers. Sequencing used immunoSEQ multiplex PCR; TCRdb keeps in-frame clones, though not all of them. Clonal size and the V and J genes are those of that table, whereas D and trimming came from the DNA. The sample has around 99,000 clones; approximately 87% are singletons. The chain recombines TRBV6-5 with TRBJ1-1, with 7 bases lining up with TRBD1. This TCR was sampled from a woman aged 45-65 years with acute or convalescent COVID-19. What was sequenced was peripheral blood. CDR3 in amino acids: CASRPPTGRFTEAFF. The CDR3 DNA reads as TGTGCCAGCAGGCCACCGACAGGGAGGTTCACTGAAGCTTTCTTT.